The T cell receptor beta chain under discussion was sequenced for a study of a mutant IDH1 vaccine in newly diagnosed glioma. About the research overall: Patients' prior therapy spanned radiotherapy, temozolomide, or both; most underwent both.

Profiled with immunoSEQ multiplex PCR; TCRdb holds only in-frame clones, not every one. The profile shows 50,000 to 65,000 clones, more than 80% of them singletons. The time point is: baseline, week 1 (first vaccination visit). Treatment described: pre-vaccination baseline after standard-of-care therapy. This CDR3 spans 13 amino acids. Germline CDR1 is SGHVS and CDR2 is FQNEAQ. With V trimmed by 5 bases and J by 6 bases, 6 bases remained unmatched. This receptor was obtained from a young man with glioma. Sequenced here: PBMCs, sampled from a glioma patient treated with radiotherapy, temozolomide or both. The J gene is TRBJ1-2, the V gene TRBV7-8, with TRBD1 matching 7 bases. The CDR3 region is CASSIADRDGYTF. DNA of the CDR3: TGTGCCAGCAGCATTGCTGACAGGGATGGCTACACCTTC.